Below, 9 T cell receptor beta chains from the same sample are listed, as sequenced in a study of spatial heterogeneity in lung cancer. Time point reported: blood at routine non-recurrence follow-up after resection. Using its own MiXCR run on the 5' RACE reads, TCRdb lists one record per CDR3 protein. The table lists about 10,000 distinct CDR3 sequences, about 25% of them singletons. The sequences come from PBMCs, collected at follow-up. The receptors were gathered from a female donor with early-stage non-small cell lung cancer.

This clonotype was detected a few times. V usage is TRBV7-2 and J usage is TRBJ2-3, with a possible D match to TRBD1 (6 bases). The CDR3 has 15 residues. CDR1 and CDR2 from the germline V gene are SGHTA and FQGNSA. V gave up 4 bases and J gave up 1 base, with 12 bases separating them. CDR3 loop: CASSSRRGGTDTQYF. CDR3 bases: TGTGCCAGCAGCTCCCGCAGGGGAGGCACAGATACGCAGTATTTT.

This chain uses TRBV28 with TRBJ1-2; no clear D gene. V lost 5 bases, J lost 4 bases, and 14 bases lay in between. In germline, CDR1 is MDHEN, CDR2 SYDVKM. The CDR3 has 14 residues. The DNA for the CDR3 is TGTGCCAGCAGTACCAAGGTCGGATCCTATGGCTACACCTTC. Its protein is CASSTKVGSYGYTF.

The genes are TRBV7-9 and TRBJ2-7; D may correspond to TRBD1 or TRBD2 (6 bases each). The CDR3 runs 14 residues. V was shortened by 5 bases and J by 6 bases, with 17 bases between the two germline ends. Germline V gene lookup returns CDR1 SEHNR and CDR2 FQNEAQ (reference sequence). CDR3 residues: CASSGGGLTFEQYF. The CDR3 DNA reads TGTGCCAGCAGCGGAGGGGGGCTTACGTTCGAGCAGTACTTC.

Only a few counts were recorded for this clonotype. The V and J genes are TRBV29-1 and TRBJ1-4; no firm D call. V shed 1 base and J shed 8 bases, with 8 bases lying between them. The length of the CDR3 is 12 residues. CDR1 is SQVTM, CDR2 ANQGSEA, per germline. Written as DNA, the CDR3 is TGCAGCGTTGAAGGGGTCGGGGAAAAACTGTTTTTT. Translating it yields CSVEGVGEKLFF.

The chain links TRBV28 to TRBJ2-7; 7 bases line up with TRBD2. The germline CDR1 and CDR2 sequences are MDHEN and SYDVKM. The CDR3 sequence is 14 residues long. Trimming at V came to 7 bases and at J to 4 bases, leaving 10 bases not matched to a gene. The CDR3 DNA follows: TGTGCCAGCACCTTGGGGAGCGGGACTTACGAGCAGTACTTC. This translates into CASTLGSGTYEQYF.

This clonotype is labeled medium-sized. The chain carries TRBV28 and TRBJ2-1, with 10 bases fitting TRBD1. Germline assignment: CDR1 MDHEN and CDR2 SYDVKM. V shed 6 bases and J 7 bases; nucleotides not matched to a gene: 3. This CDR3 is 13 amino acids long. As DNA, the CDR3 is TGTGCCAGCAGGACAGGGGGCGTGAATGAGCAGTTCTTC. Its protein is CASRTGGVNEQFF.

This clonotype appeared a few times. An end of the junction does not agree with germline; a read error may underlie this. This chain uses TRBV12-3 or TRBV12-4 with TRBJ1-6; D is unresolved. The CDR3 totals 12 residues. This CDR3 is CASTYSKAPLHF. As DNA, the CDR3 is TGTGCCAGCACCTACAGCAAAGCACCCCTCCATTTT.

CDR3: CAIRPGQINTEAFF. Written as DNA, the CDR3 is TGTGCCATCAGACCGGGACAGATAAACACTGAAGCTTTCTTT. V and J are TRBV10-3 and TRBJ1-1, with TRBD1 matching 7 bases. J lost 2 bases, V lost 6 bases, and 6 bases had no gene match. The CDR3 extends over 14 amino acids. Germline loops: CDR1 ENHRY, CDR2 SYGVKD.

The chain couples TRBV7-2 to TRBJ2-1, with TRBD2 identical over 7 bases. Germline V gene sequence: CDR1 SGHTA, CDR2 FQGNSA. The CDR3 is 18 residues long. V lost 2 bases to trimming and J lost 3 bases; unmatched junction nucleotides: 13. CDR3 DNA: TGTGCCAGCAGCTTATCAGGGTGGGCTAGCGGTCACTACAATGAGCAGTTCTTC. Protein: CASSLSGWASGHYNEQFF. Combining the CDR3 with reference TRBV7-2 and TRBJ2-1 gives the whole variable domain GAGVSQSPSNKVTEKGKDVELRCDPISGHTALYWYRQSLGQGLEFLIYFQGNSAPDKSGLPSDRFSAERTGGSVSTLTIQRTQQEDSAVYLCASSLSGWASGHYNEQFFGPGTRLTVL.